This T cell receptor beta chain was sequenced during a study of regulatory and conventional T cells in RAG deficiency. Generated by immunoSEQ multiplex PCR, the TCRdb table keeps only in-frame clones and is missing some. The table includes 34,000 or so clones, approximately 91% detected once. Study-level points and caveats: These Omenn syndrome Treg sorts may hold peripherally activated cells instead.

This CDR3 spans 16 amino acids. The V end was cut by 3 bases, the J end by 5 bases, with 19 bases between. CDR1 KGHSH and CDR2 LQKENI come from the germline V gene. Note on this clone: Its antigen remains unidentified.

This same sample was also taken into another study, of regulatory T cells. That paper adds: The PCR used 52 TRBV and 13 TRBJ primers. In patients, unique TRB V-J pairs were restricted and V/J usage skewed, especially in Tregs.

The V gene is TRBV18, the J gene TRBJ1-1; D gene ambiguous. The sequence was collected from a human donor in good health. Sequencing was carried out using CD8+ T cells sorted from blood. CDR3 nucleotide sequence: TGTGCCAGCTCACCGGATGAAATTGGGGTAAGAACTGAAGCTTTCTTT. It codes for CASSPDEIGVRTEAFF.